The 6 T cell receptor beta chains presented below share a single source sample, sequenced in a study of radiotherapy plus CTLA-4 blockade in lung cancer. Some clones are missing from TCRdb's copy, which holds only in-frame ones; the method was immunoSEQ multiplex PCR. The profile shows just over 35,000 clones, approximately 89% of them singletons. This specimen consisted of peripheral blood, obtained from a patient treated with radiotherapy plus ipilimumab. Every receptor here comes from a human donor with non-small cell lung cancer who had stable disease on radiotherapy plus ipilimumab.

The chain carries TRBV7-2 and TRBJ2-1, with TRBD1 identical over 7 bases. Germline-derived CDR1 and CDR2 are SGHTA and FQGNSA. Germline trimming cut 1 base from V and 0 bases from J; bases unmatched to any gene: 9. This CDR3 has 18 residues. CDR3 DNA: TGTGCCAGCAGCTTAGAGCGGAATAGGGGGCTCTCCTACAATGAGCAGTTCTTC. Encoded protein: CASSLERNRGLSYNEQFF. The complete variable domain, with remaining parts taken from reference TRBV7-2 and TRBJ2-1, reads GAGVSQSPSNKVTEKGKDVELRCDPISGHTALYWYRQSLGQGLEFLIYFQGNSAPDKSGLPSDRFSAERTGGSVSTLTIQRTQQEDSAVYLCASSLERNRGLSYNEQFFGPGTRLTVL.

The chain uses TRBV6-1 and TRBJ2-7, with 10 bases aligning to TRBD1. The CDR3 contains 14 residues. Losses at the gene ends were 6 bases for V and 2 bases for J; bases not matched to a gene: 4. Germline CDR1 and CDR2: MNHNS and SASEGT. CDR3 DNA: TGTGCCAGCAGAGGACAGGGGGGGGCCTACGAGCAGTACTTC. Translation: CASRGQGGAYEQYF.

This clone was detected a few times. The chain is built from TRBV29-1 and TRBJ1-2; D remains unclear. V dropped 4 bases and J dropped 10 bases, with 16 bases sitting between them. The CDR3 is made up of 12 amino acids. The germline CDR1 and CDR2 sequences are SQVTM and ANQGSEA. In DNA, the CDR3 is TGCAGCGTTGTAGGCAGCGAGGGCGTCTACACCTTC. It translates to CSVVGSEGVYTF.

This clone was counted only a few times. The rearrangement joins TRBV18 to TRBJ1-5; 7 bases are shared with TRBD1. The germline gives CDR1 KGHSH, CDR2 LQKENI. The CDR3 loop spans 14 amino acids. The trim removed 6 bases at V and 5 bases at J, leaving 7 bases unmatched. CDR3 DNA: TGTGCCAGCTCCACCCAGGGGGGCGATCAGCCCCAGCATTTT. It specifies CASSTQGGDQPQHF.

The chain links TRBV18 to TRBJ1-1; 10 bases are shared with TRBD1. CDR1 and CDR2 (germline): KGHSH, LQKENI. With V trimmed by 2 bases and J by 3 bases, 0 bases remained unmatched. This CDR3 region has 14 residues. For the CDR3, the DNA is TGTGCCAGCTCACCAGGGACAGGGGACACTGAAGCTTTCTTT. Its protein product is CASSPGTGDTEAFF.

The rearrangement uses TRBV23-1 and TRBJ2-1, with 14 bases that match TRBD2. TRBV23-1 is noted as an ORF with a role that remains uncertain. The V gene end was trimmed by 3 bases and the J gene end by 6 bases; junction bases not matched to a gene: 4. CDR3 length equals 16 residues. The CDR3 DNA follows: TGCGCCAGCAGTCAGGGGACTAGCGGGAGCTGCAATGAGCAGTTCTTC. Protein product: CASSQGTSGSCNEQFF.